The following is a T cell receptor beta chain sequence with its context. Its antigen is currently unknown. Trimming removed 4 bases from V and 5 bases from J, with 12 bases in between. The germline V gene has CDR1 SGHRS and CDR2 YFSETQ. This CDR3 region has 14 residues. This record comes from a study of a mutant IDH1 vaccine in newly diagnosed glioma. Study as a whole: Most patients had radiochemotherapy with temozolomide before enrollment; others had one alone.

The data were produced by immunoSEQ multiplex PCR, yet TCRdb's version contains in-frame clones alone and is incomplete. Of over 45,000 clones in the sample, approximately 81% were seen once. The sample's time point: week 5, during vaccination. In every dose of vaccine, 300 ug of mutant IDH1 20-mer peptide was given alongside topical imiquimod. The gene calls are TRBV5-1 and TRBJ2-2, with D perhaps being TRBD1 or TRBD2 (5 bases each). This clonotype was obtained from a man aged 25-45 years with glioma. Sequencing used PBMCs, obtained from a glioma patient whose treatment included an IDH1 peptide vaccine. As DNA, the CDR3 is TGCGCCAGCAGCGGGGGACGGACAACCGGGGAGCTGTTTTTT. Encoded protein: CASSGGRTTGELFF.